This T cell receptor beta chain stems from a study of cytomegalovirus exposure and HLA in healthy donors (dated by TCRdb to 2015 to 2018). Some background on the complete study: An earlier analysis of roughly 500 of the donors reported 250 to 350 Gb of sequence data and around 120 million unique TCR beta sequences obtained from approximately 180 million T cells. An early release that covered approximately 600 HLA-typed donors contained around 330 gigabases of sequencing data and around 85 million unique TCR sequences. Among the approximately 420 genotyped donors, approximately 77% belonged to the genetic ancestry cluster associated with self-reported Caucasian donors. The aim of the study was to test whether cataloging public T cell receptors could identify signatures of past pathogen exposure. The study used immunosequencing to profile the T cell repertoires of approximately 630 subjects and linked those repertoires to cytomegalovirus serostatus. In addition to the first cohort of 650 to 800 subjects, a separate validation cohort of under 150 different subjects was used. To predict cytomegalovirus infection status, the study combined high-throughput TCR immunosequencing, statistical association of individual TCRs with disease status, and machine learning. A later analysis re-analyzed previously published TCR beta repertoires from 650 to 800 donors and added high-resolution HLA genotyping to study TCR occurrence patterns. In the later analysis, no new phenotypic data were used to find candidate immune exposures; instead, reliance was placed on TCR beta sequences and their occurrence across donors. To decide whether each TCR beta V gene segment behaved as functional or pseudogenic, an earlier analysis of approximately 600 of the donors relied on high-throughput TCR beta sequencing. Donor age, sex, ethnicity and CMV serostatus were compiled together with the repertoire data. Genome-wide SNP genotypes for about 65% of the roughly 670 donors were used in a later genetic analysis, which treated that subset as a discovery cohort. All discovery cohort repertoires had been generated using a single sequencing platform. HLA typing covered class I and class II loci at four-digit resolution. The number of typed donors differed by locus: roughly 629-630 for A, B, C, DRB1 and DQB1; some 500 for DQA1; approximately 600 for DPA1; and roughly 470 for DPB1. Several DR-DQ haplotypes were handled as single units for association and clustering because linkage in the cohort was strong. On average, around 230,000 unique TCR beta nucleotide sequences were sequenced per donor among a few hundred genotyped donors of the cohort, with about 19% of those sequences being non-productive.

The cohort consisted of 666 healthy bone marrow donors. All cohort members were sampled while nominally healthy, although unrecorded immune exposures were likely present. The donor was CMV seronegative and belonged to the group of 352 seronegative cohort members. A peripheral blood sample was collected from each donor, and TCR beta sequencing was performed on peripheral blood mononuclear cells. The Qiagen DNeasy Blood Extraction Kit was used to extract genomic DNA from the blood cell samples. The library came from the immunoSEQ multiplex PCR assay. For the multiplex PCR, a mixture combining 60 forward primers for TCR Vbeta segments and 13 reverse primers for TCR Jbeta segments was used. A multiplex PCR assay on genomic DNA amplified the CDR3 region of rearranged TCR beta genes. Amplified TCR beta libraries were sequenced as 87-base-pair reads on the Illumina HiSeq System. Turning to the authors' computational methods: Across the roughly 670 repertoires, a later analysis counted around 80 million unique TCR beta chains, some 11 million of which were shared by at least two donors. Raw reads were error-corrected and collapsed into unique sequences by a nearest-neighbor algorithm in which closely related sequences were merged to remove PCR and sequencing errors. CDR3 sequences were aligned to IMGT reference sequences to assign V, D and J gene segments. For a sequence to be retained, at least a six-nucleotide match to both a V gene segment and a J gene segment was required. Rearrangements were called productive when the CDR3 lacked stop codons and stayed in frame with V and J; all others were non-productive. Following IMGT convention, CDR3 was defined as the stretch from the second conserved V-encoded cysteine up to the conserved J-encoded phenylalanine. The earlier analysis of 450 to 750 of the donors excluded any sequence lacking an unambiguous match to a single V gene segment. An earlier analysis of a few hundred of the donors called V segments functional above 56.7% productive rearrangements and segregating when the between-donor standard deviation exceeded 5%. A statistical classification framework was built to diagnose cytomegalovirus status from the catalog of TCR beta chain sequences. In a later analysis, TCR nucleotide sequences were compared against IMGT/GENE-DB human TR gene sequences so that V and J genes could be assigned. A later analysis assigned CDR3 sequences and most-parsimonious VDJ recombination scenarios with the TCRdist pipeline. In a later analysis, every TCR beta chain was defined by the combination of its CDR3 amino acid sequence and its V-gene family, and reads without a unique V-gene family were dropped. To address suspected cross-contamination and a sequencing artifact, a later analysis removed several hundred highly shared, low-generation-probability nucleotide sequences. A later analysis calculated a clonal expansion index for each public chain from normalized within-repertoire ranks of inferred template counts. In a later analysis, generation probabilities were computed using a VDJ recombination model fitted to out-of-frame rearrangements, and the results were checked against IGoR. In a later analysis, TCR-TCR, TCR-HLA and TCR-CMV co-occurrence was scored with hypergeometric tests, and a repertoire-size bias correction was applied to TCR pairs. False discovery rates were estimated in a later analysis by permuting HLA or CMV assignments 20 times. In a later analysis, co-occurring TCRs were grouped with DBSCAN, and TCRdist sequence similarity was added when clustering was performed within HLA-allele-positive subsets. Repertoires with fewer than 30,000 or more than 120,000 public chains, plus five repertoires with anomalous nucleotide sharing, were excluded from co-occurrence clustering. TCRdb carries this immuneACCESS record with in-frame sequences only. Its versions omit some clonotypes, under half of them owing to an unresolved V gene in the studies checked, with the rest unexplained. V, J and clone size reflect that table, while D and trimming were determined from the DNA. In all, the sample holds 90,000 to 120,000 clones, and 70% to 85% of those were seen once. 4.2% of the sample comes from the top ten.

Points the paper makes about the study in general: Assigning TCR associations to individual alleles was difficult when HLA alleles, especially DR and DQ, strongly co-occurred. An association between a missense DCLRE1C variant and V-gene and J-gene trimming of TCR beta chains was found in a later genetic analysis and replicated in an independent cohort. According to the authors, the approach could potentially be generalized to other disease states and immunological phenotypes. Some IMGT-functional V segments, including TRBV6-2 and TRBV6-3, could not be told apart with the 87-base-pair reads, so those segments were excluded. Compared with the roughly 700-donor mean, donors in an Asian-associated ancestry cluster had fewer N-insertions in productive TCRs, according to a later genetic analysis. A total of fewer than 200 TCR beta chains were listed by the study as associated with cytomegalovirus. In an earlier analysis of under 600 of the donors, most TCR beta V segments were observed in productive rearrangements about 87% or about 30% of the time, broadly matching IMGT annotations. A later analysis found that most CMV-associated TCR beta chains appeared HLA-restricted, with HLA associations seemingly driven largely by CMV exposure. A further reported finding was that TCR beta sequences accurately predicted the HLA-A and HLA-B alleles for most subjects in the first cohort. A cluster of highly shared sequence variants was judged likely to be a technical artifact of the sequencing pipeline. In a later analysis, several top co-occurrence clusters were reported to appear linked to parvovirus B19, influenza, CMV and Epstein-Barr virus. Because counts were too low, seventeen rarely observed V segments, including chromosome 9 orphons, were excluded from the earlier analysis of some 540 of the donors. Because HLA typing was unavailable for some donors at each locus, only the typed subset was used in association tests. Roughly uniform sequencing depth across donors was assumed in presence/absence analyses, although this assumption may not hold. In a later analysis, over 15,000 TCR beta sequences were associated with specific HLA alleles at a false discovery rate of 0.05. In vitro tests confirmed that a few of the cytomegalovirus-associated TCR beta chains recognize cytomegalovirus antigens. Only TCR beta chains were sequenced in this cohort, and the absence of alpha or paired-chain data limited detectable features. The classifier was reported to diagnose cytomegalovirus status with high specificity and sensitivity in both the original and validation cohorts. Immune exposure information for the cohort was limited to CMV serostatus. Most TCR sequences were seen in very few donors, while some public TCRs were found in many individuals. Linkage disequilibrium might explain the correlated functional status among segregating V segments, but an unknown experimental factor could not be ruled out. In a later analysis, the rate of TCR association differed among HLA loci, with DRB1 alleles having the most associated TCRs and HLA-C alleles having the fewest. In a later analysis, HLA-associated TCR beta chains showed more clonal expansion and lower generation probabilities than non-associated chains that were equally common.

A word on this clone: Its antigen has not been determined. No qualities accompany the bases; no much larger clone lies one base away.

CDR1 and CDR2 were assigned from the germline V gene as LGHNA and YNFKEQ. From the cysteine up to the phenylalanine, the CDR3 has a length of 14 residues. Only the CDR3 region is kept as DNA, spanning 42 bases read in frame from base 1. The sequence was collected from a male donor in good health and CMV-seronegative. The rearranged segments are TRBV4-2 and TRBJ2-5; TRBD2 agrees with 8 junctional bases. The DNA end lines up better with TRBJ2-7; the J call may be wrong. The sample comprised PBMCs. The nucleotides are TGTGCCAGCAGCCAGGGAGCGGGAGACGACGAGCAGTACTTC. The encoded protein is CASSQGAGDDEQYF.